This T cell receptor (beta chain) comes out of a study of blood T cell repertoires in COVID-19. The germline V gene has CDR1 SGHVS and CDR2 FQNEAQ. V lost 4 bases to trimming and J lost 2 bases; unmatched junction nucleotides: 5. The CDR3 sequence is 15 residues long. TCRdb's table, derived via immunoSEQ multiplex PCR, lists solely in-frame clones and lacks some. This table holds a few hundred thousand clones, 82% found once. The TCR comes from a woman aged 18 to 35 with acute or convalescent COVID-19. Material for sequencing was peripheral blood. The chain couples TRBV7-8 to TRBJ2-7; 10 nucleotides agree with TRBD2. The CDR3, as DNA: TGTGCCAGCAGCTACCTAGCGGGGGCGACCTACGAGCAGTACTTC. Protein sequence: CASSYLAGATYEQYF.